Following are 24 T cell receptor beta chains from one sample sequenced in a study of T-cell reconstitution after alpha-beta-depleted transplantation in children. Construction of the TCRbeta library involved unique molecular identifiers. TCRdb fed the PCR reads into MiXCR, producing one record per CDR3 protein. The repertoire consists of about 690,000 distinct CDR3 sequences, with 16% occurring once and the leading ten covering 1.1%. The sample was PBMCs from the stem cell graft donor, taken from the stem cell graft. These receptors were obtained from a human donor who donated a stem cell graft to a child with acute myeloid leukemia.

With respect to this clonotype: The CDR3 does not close with the conserved phenylalanine or tryptophan, likely indicating a read error. The chain links TRBV20-1 to TRBJ2-5; 12 bases line up with TRBD1. Trimming cost V 0 bases and J 4 bases; bases outside gene matches: 3. Germline lookup yields CDR1 DFQATT and CDR2 SNEGSKA (reference sequence). CDR3 size: 15 residues. This CDR3 reads CSARDRDRGLETQYS. Written as DNA, the CDR3 is TGCAGTGCTAGAGACCGGGACAGGGGGCTAGAGACCCAGTACTCC.

This clonotype turned up a few times. This sequence joins TRBV20-1 and TRBJ2-1; possibly TRBD1 or TRBD2 for D (7 bases each). V lost 1 base to trimming and J lost 8 bases, with 18 bases between them. The germline gives CDR1 DFQATT, CDR2 SNEGSKA (reference sequence). The CDR3 totals 15 residues. In nucleotides, the CDR3 is TGCAGTGCTAGAGTCCCAGGGGGGGGAATCTATGAGCAGTTCTTC. Residues: CSARVPGGGIYEQFF.

This clonotype was counted many times. The chain links TRBV20-1 to TRBJ2-3; D is undetermined. V was cut by 3 bases and J by 2 bases, with 9 bases left in between. The CDR3 consists of 13 residues. Germline V lookup: CDR1 DFQATT, CDR2 SNEGSKA (reference sequence). The chain's CDR3 is CSARQRNTDTQYF. The CDR3 nucleotides read TGCAGTGCTAGGCAGAGGAACACAGATACGCAGTATTTT.

V usage is TRBV30 and J usage is TRBJ2-7; D unresolved. Trimming shortened V by 1 base and J by 6 bases, and 10 bases separated the two germline ends. The CDR3 loop spans 12 amino acids. Germline V CDR1 and CDR2: GTSNPN, SVGIG (reference sequence). The CDR3 spells CAWSGLKVEQYF. CDR3 bases: TGTGCCTGGAGTGGGCTAAAGGTCGAGCAGTACTTC.

This clonotype was observed a few times. This sequence joins TRBV12-3 or TRBV12-4 and TRBJ1-6; TRBD1 agrees at 10 bases. CDR3 length: 15 residues. J was trimmed by 9 bases and V by 3 bases; bases with no gene match: 5. CDR3 in amino acids: CASSFGTGAGSPLHF. Written as DNA, the CDR3 is TGTGCCAGCAGTTTCGGGACAGGGGCGGGTTCACCCCTCCACTTT.

This clonotype was picked up many times. The chain has TRBV7-2 and TRBJ1-2; D is undetermined. V lost 3 bases to trimming and J lost 5 bases, with 19 bases between them. In germline, CDR1 is SGHTA, CDR2 FQGNSA. CDR3 length equals 16 residues. CDR3 in amino acids: CASSFQREVILYGYTF. The CDR3 DNA sequence: TGTGCCAGCAGCTTCCAGCGGGAGGTTATCTTGTATGGCTACACCTTC. Variable domain in full (rest from reference TRBV7-2 and TRBJ1-2): GAGVSQSPSNKVTEKGKDVELRCDPISGHTALYWYRQSLGQGLEFLIYFQGNSAPDKSGLPSDRFSAERTGGSVSTLTIQRTQQEDSAVYLCASSFQREVILYGYTFGSGTRLTVV.

This clonotype was observed many times. CDR3 sequence (DNA): TGCAGTGCTAGGGCCCGCCAGCACTACGAGCAGTACTTC. This gives the protein CSARARQHYEQYF. The chain is built from TRBV20-1 and TRBJ2-7; no clear D gene. Trimming shortened V by 3 bases and J by 3 bases, and 12 bases separated the two germline ends. The germline gives CDR1 DFQATT, CDR2 SNEGSKA (reference sequence). The CDR3 has 13 amino acids.

This clonotype has ten or more counts. The chain recombines TRBV29-1 with TRBJ1-3; D might be TRBD1 (5 bases). The CDR3 totals 13 residues. The V and J ends lost 2 bases and 2 bases respectively, with 7 bases between them. CDR1 and CDR2 (germline): SQVTM, ANQGSEA. The CDR3 nucleotides read TGCAGCGTTGAATCAGGGACTGGAAACACCATATATTTT. Translated: CSVESGTGNTIYF.

This clonotype was seen ten or more times. The chain uses TRBV7-9 and TRBJ2-1; the D gene is possibly TRBD2 (5 bases). The V gene lost 7 bases and the J gene lost 10 bases, with 14 bases spanning the gap. CDR1 is SEHNR, CDR2 FQNEAQ, per germline (reference sequence). This CDR3 contains 12 residues. CDR3 coding DNA: TGTGCCAGCACCCTGCCCCGGGAAGAGCAGTTCTTC. The encoded protein is CASTLPREEQFF.

This clonotype was detected only a few times. The rearrangement uses TRBV5-1 and TRBJ2-7, with D maybe TRBD2 (5 bases). V was shortened by 0 bases and J by 2 bases, with 9 bases between the two germline ends. This CDR3 has 14 residues. CDR1 and CDR2 (germline): SGHRS, YFSETQ. DNA of the CDR3: TGCGCCAGCAGCTTGGACGGGGTCACCTACGAGCAGTACTTC. Protein sequence: CASSLDGVTYEQYF.

This clonotype was observed a handful of times. The rearrangement links TRBV6-5 to TRBJ2-2; D gene ambiguous. This CDR3 has 17 amino acids. V gave up 4 bases and J gave up 7 bases, with 22 bases separating them. The germline CDR1 and CDR2 sequences are MNHEY and SVGAGI. The CDR3 region has the DNA TGTGCCAGCAGTTCAAGATCGGGTGGAGCCTCGCGCGGGGAGCTGTTTTTT. Translated, it gives CASSSRSGGASRGELFF.

The chain couples TRBV5-5 to TRBJ2-7; no firm D call. Looked up from germline, CDR1 is SGHKS and CDR2 is YYEKEE (reference sequence). V lost 0 bases, J lost 7 bases, and 11 bases lay in between. This CDR3 is built from 13 residues. CDR3 DNA sequence: TGTGCCAGCAGCTTGGACGGCTCCCCTGAGCAGTACTTC. Its translation: CASSLDGSPEQYF.

This clonotype was observed many times. The V and J genes are TRBV5-6 and TRBJ2-7; 8 bases line up with TRBD1. This CDR3 is 15 amino acids long. Germline V lookup: CDR1 SGHDT, CDR2 YYEEEE. Unmatched junction bases numbered 5, after V lost 3 bases and J lost 0 bases. CDR3 sequence (DNA): TGTGCCAGCAGCTGGGGGACAGGCAACTCCTACGAGCAGTACTTC. Amino acid sequence: CASSWGTGNSYEQYF. Variable domain in full (rest from reference TRBV5-6 and TRBJ2-7): DAGVTQSPTHLIKTRGQQVTLRCSPKSGHDTVSWYQQALGQGPQFIFQYYEEEERQRGNFPDRFSGHQFPNYSSELNVNALLLGDSALYLCASSWGTGNSYEQYFGPGTRLTVT.

The chain couples TRBV28 to TRBJ2-7; D remains unclear. Germline V lookup: CDR1 MDHEN, CDR2 SYDVKM. CDR3 length equals 14 residues. V was shortened by 8 bases and J by 2 bases, with 16 bases between the two germline ends. CDR3 residues: CASALRRAPYEQYV. Written as DNA, the CDR3 is TGTGCCAGCGCCTTACGTAGGGCTCCCTACGAGCAGTACGTC.

V gene TRBV5-1 combines with J gene TRBJ2-2, with D unclear. The length of the CDR3 is 16 residues. V gave up 3 bases and J gave up 1 base, with 13 bases separating them. Germline CDR1 is SGHRS and CDR2 is YFSETQ. This CDR3 is CASSYSVPQNTGELFF. The CDR3 coding sequence is TGCGCCAGCAGCTATTCGGTCCCTCAGAACACCGGGGAGCTGTTTTTT.

This clonotype came up many times. The CDR3 region is CASSSRRGAPTYEQYV. Written as DNA, the CDR3 is TGTGCCAGCAGTTCAAGGCGGGGGGCCCCTACCTACGAGCAGTACGTC. The rearrangement links TRBV28 to TRBJ2-7; 8 bases are shared with TRBD2. With 4 bases clipped from V and 2 bases from J, the junction kept 10 bases outside the gene matches. Germline V CDR1 and CDR2: MDHEN, SYDVKM. CDR3 length: 16 residues.

The count of this clonotype is one. This chain connects TRBV25-1 to TRBJ1-4, with D maybe TRBD1 (6 bases). Germline V gives CDR1 MGHDK, CDR2 SYGVNS. V shed 3 bases and J shed 4 bases, with 9 bases lying between them. This CDR3 spans 14 amino acids. CDR3 bases: TGTGCCAGCAGTGACCAGGGGAATAATGAAAAACTGTTTTTT. The encoded protein is CASSDQGNNEKLFF.

With regard to this clonotype: This may arise from a read error, as a much more abundant clone is one base away. The rearrangement joins TRBV12-3 or TRBV12-4 to TRBJ1-1; D call uncertain. The CDR3 spans 14 residues. Written as DNA, the CDR3 is TGTGCCAGCAGCTTGAAAATCGCGAACACTGAAGCTTACTTT. Its translation is CASSLKIANTEAYF.

The rearrangement links TRBV25-1 to TRBJ2-7; no firm D call. Germline lookup yields CDR1 MGHDK and CDR2 SYGVNS. This CDR3 region has 13 residues. V dropped 6 bases and J dropped 0 bases, with 9 bases sitting between them. CDR3 DNA: TGTGCCAGCAGGGCGGCCAGCTCCTACGAGCAGTACTTC. Its protein product is CASRAASSYEQYF.

The sample holds many counts of this clonotype. The V gene is TRBV6-1, the J gene TRBJ2-7; tentatively, D is TRBD1 (6 bases). CDR1 MNHNS and CDR2 SASEGT come from the germline V gene. This CDR3 has 13 amino acids. V was cut by 6 bases and J by 1 base, with 10 bases left in between. The DNA for the CDR3 is TGTGCCAGCAGGACAGGATCATCCTACGAGCAGTACTTC. Its translation is CASRTGSSYEQYF.

The rearrangement links TRBV20-1 to TRBJ1-5; tentative D call: TRBD1 (6 bases). Trimming removed 6 bases at V and 7 bases at J, with 19 bases between. The CDR3 runs to 14 residues. From germline, CDR1 is DFQATT and CDR2 SNEGSKA (reference sequence). For the CDR3, the DNA is TGCAGTGCCAGCCTAGGGGGGGCTGGACAGCCCCAGCATTTT. Translation gives CSASLGGAGQPQHF.

This clonotype turned up a few times. The V call is TRBV10-3, the J call TRBJ1-1, with TRBD1 as a possible D gene (6 bases). CDR3 length: 13 residues. Deletions cut 9 bases from V and 4 bases from J, with 15 bases between. Germline CDR1 reads ENHRY; CDR2 reads SYGVKD. The chain's CDR3 is CAIADRTGTEAFF. CDR3 in DNA: TGTGCCATTGCTGACAGGACGGGCACTGAAGCTTTCTTT.

This clonotype appeared many times. The J gene is TRBJ2-7, the V gene TRBV12-3 or TRBV12-4; D not certain. This CDR3 has 11 residues. V was trimmed by 3 bases and J by 7 bases, leaving 7 bases between them. The CDR3 nucleotides are TGTGCCAGCAGTTTCGGCGTAGAGCAGTACTTC. This gives the protein CASSFGVEQYF.

The genes are TRBV5-5 and TRBJ2-7, with TRBD1 matching 7 bases. Germline assignment: CDR1 SGHKS and CDR2 YYEKEE (reference sequence). The length of the CDR3 is 14 residues. The CDR3 is CASSDYRGAYERYV. The DNA for the CDR3 is TGTGCCAGCAGCGACTACAGGGGAGCCTACGAGCGGTACGTC.